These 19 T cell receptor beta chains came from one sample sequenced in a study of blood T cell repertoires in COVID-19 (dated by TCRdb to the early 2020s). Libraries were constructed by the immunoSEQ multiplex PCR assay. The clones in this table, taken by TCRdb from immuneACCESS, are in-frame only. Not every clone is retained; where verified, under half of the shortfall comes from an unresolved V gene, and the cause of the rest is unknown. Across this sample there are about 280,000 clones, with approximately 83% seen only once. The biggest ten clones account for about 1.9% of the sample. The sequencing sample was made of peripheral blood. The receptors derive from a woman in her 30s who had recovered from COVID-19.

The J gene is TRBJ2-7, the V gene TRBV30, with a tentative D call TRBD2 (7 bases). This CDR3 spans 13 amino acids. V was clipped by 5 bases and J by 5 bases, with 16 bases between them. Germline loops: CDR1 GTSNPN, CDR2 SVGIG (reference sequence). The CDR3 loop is CAWGEGGVDEQYF. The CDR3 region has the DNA TGTGCCTGGGGCGAAGGGGGGGTGGACGAGCAGTACTTC. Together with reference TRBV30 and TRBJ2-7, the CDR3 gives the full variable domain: SQTIHQWPATLVQPVGSPLSLECTVEGTSNPNLYWYRQAAGRGLQLLFYSVGIGQISSEVPQNLSASRPQDRQFILSSKKLLLSDSGFYLCAWGEGGVDEQYFGPGTRLTVT.

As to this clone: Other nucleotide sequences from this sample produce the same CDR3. The CDR3 bases are TGTGCCAGCAGCCAAGACCGTCGGAACTATGGCTACACCTTC. This encodes CASSQDRRNYGYTF. The chain employs TRBV14 and TRBJ1-2; D uncertain. This CDR3 has 14 amino acids. V was pared by 0 bases and J by 2 bases, with 7 bases between. In germline, CDR1 is SGHDN, CDR2 FVKESK.

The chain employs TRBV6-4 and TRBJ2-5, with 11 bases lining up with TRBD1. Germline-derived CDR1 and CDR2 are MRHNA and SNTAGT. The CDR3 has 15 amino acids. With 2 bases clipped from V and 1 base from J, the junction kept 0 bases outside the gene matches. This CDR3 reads CASSDGTGGQETQYF. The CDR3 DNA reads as TGTGCCAGCAGTGACGGGACAGGGGGCCAAGAGACCCAGTACTTC.

CDR3 amino acids: CASSPPGDFKNTEAFF. Here the CDR3 DNA reads TGTGCCAGCTCACCACCTGGTGACTTCAAGAACACTGAAGCTTTCTTT. J is TRBJ1-1 and V is TRBV18, with unresolved D. Trimming pared 0 bases from V and 1 base from J, leaving 12 bases between. The CDR3 is 16 residues long. In germline, CDR1 is KGHSH, CDR2 LQKENI.

CDR3 sequence reads: CASSLLGREQFF. For the CDR3, the DNA is TGTGCCAGCAGTTTACTGGGGCGGGAGCAGTTCTTC. The J gene is TRBJ2-1, the V gene TRBV12-3 or TRBV12-4; D perhaps matches TRBD1 (5 bases). The CDR3 has 12 residues. V was pared by 2 bases and J by 10 bases, with 9 bases between.

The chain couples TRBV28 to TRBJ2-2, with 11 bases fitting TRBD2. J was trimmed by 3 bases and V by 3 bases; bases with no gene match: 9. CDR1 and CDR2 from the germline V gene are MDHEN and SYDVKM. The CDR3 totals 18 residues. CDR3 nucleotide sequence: TGTGCCAGCAGTTTGGGTAGCGGGAGGGCATGGTACACCGGGGAGCTGTTTTTT. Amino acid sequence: CASSLGSGRAWYTGELFF.

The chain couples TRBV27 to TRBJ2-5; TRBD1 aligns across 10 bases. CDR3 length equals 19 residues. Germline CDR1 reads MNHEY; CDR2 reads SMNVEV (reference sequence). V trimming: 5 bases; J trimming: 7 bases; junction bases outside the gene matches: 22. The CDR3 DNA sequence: TGTGCCAGCAGTCCAGACTATTTGGGACAGGGGAGATATTCGGGGACCCAGTACTTC. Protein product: CASSPDYLGQGRYSGTQYF.

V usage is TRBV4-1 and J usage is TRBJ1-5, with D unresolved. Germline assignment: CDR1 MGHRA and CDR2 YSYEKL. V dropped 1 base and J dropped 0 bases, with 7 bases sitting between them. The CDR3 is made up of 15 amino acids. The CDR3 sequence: CASSQVTDSNQPQHF. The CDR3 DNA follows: TGCGCCAGCAGCCAAGTAACAGATAGCAATCAGCCCCAGCATTTT.

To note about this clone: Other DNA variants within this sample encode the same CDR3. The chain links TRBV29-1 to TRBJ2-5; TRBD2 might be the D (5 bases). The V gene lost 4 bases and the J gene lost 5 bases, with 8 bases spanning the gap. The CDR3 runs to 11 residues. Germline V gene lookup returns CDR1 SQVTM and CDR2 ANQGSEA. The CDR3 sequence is CSVGPGETQYF. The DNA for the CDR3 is TGCAGCGTTGGGCCGGGGGAGACCCAGTACTTC.

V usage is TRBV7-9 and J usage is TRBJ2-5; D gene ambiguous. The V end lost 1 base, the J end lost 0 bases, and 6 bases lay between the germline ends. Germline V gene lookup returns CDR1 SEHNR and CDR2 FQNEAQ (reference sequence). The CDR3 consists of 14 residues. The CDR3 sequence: CASSLGSDQETQYF. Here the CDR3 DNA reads TGTGCCAGCAGCTTAGGATCGGACCAAGAGACCCAGTACTTC.

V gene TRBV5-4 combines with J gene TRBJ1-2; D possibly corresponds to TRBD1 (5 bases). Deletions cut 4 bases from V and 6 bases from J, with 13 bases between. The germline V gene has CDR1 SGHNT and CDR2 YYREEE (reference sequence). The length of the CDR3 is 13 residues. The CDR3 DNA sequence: TGTGCCAGCAGCCCATGGGGGGTTGATGGCTACACCTTC. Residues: CASSPWGVDGYTF.

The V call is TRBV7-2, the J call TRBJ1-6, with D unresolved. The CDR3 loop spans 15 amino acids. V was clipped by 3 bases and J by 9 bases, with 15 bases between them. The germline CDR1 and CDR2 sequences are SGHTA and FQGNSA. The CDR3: CASSFRVLGSSPLHF. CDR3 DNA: TGTGCCAGCAGCTTCCGGGTCCTAGGTAGTTCACCCCTCCACTTT.

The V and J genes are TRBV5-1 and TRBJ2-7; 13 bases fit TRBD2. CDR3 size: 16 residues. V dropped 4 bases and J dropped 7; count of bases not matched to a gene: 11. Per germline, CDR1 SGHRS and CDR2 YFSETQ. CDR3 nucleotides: TGCGCCAGCAGCCCGGGACTAGCGGGATTTGGGAGTGAGCAGTACTTC. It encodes CASSPGLAGFGSEQYF.

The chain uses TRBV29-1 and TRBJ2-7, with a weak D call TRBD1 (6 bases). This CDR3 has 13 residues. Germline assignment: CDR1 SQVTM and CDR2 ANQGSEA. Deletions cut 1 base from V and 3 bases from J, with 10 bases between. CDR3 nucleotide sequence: TGCAGCGTTGAAGGGGGACAAGGCTACGAGCAGTACTTC. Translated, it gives CSVEGGQGYEQYF.

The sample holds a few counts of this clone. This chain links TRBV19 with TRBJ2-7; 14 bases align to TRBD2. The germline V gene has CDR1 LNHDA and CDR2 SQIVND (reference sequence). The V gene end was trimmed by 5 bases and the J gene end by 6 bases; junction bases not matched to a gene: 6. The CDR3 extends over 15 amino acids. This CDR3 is CASSGGLAGATEQYF. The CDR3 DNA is TGTGCCAGTAGTGGGGGACTAGCGGGAGCCACCGAGCAGTACTTC.

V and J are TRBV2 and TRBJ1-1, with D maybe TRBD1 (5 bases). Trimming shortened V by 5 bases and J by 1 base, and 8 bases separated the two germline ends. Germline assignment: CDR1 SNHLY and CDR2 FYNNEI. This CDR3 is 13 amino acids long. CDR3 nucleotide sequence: TGTGCCAGCAGTACTCAGGGGAACACTGAAGCTTTCTTT. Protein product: CASSTQGNTEAFF.

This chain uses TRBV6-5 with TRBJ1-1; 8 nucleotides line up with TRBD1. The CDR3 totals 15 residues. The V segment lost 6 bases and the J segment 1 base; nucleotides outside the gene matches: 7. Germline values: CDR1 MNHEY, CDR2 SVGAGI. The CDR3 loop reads CASSREDRGNTEAFF. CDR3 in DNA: TGTGCCAGCAGCCGAGAAGACAGGGGGAACACTGAAGCTTTCTTT.

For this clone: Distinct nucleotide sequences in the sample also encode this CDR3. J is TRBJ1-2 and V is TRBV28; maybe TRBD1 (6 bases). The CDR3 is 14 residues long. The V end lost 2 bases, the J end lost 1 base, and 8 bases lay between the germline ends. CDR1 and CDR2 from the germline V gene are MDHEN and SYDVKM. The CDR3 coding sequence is TGTGCCAGCAGTTTAACAGGGAGTAACTATGGCTACACCTTC. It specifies CASSLTGSNYGYTF.

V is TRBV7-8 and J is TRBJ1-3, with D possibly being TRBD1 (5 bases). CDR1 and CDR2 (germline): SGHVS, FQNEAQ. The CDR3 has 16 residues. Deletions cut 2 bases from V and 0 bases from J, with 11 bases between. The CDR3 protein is CASSLFQGHSGNTIYF. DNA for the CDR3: TGTGCCAGCAGCTTATTTCAGGGCCACTCTGGAAACACCATATATTTT. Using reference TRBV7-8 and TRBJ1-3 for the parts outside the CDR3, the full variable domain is GAGVSQSPRYKVAKRGQDVALRCDPISGHVSLFWYQQALGQGPEFLTYFQNEAQLDKSGLPSDRFFAERPEGSVSTLKIQRTQQEDSAVYLCASSLFQGHSGNTIYFGEGSWLTVV.